This entry describes one TCR beta chain. The sample is drawn from a study of OX40 agonist ivuxolimab in advanced cancers. Measured with immunoSEQ multiplex PCR; TCRdb has only the in-frame clones, and not every one. The sample holds fewer than 7,500 clones, 90% seen once. The sample in question was CD4+ or CD8+ T cells sorted from blood, obtained in a trial of the OX40 agonist ivuxolimab. The sequence came from an adult with an advanced solid tumor such as melanoma, head and neck, liver or kidney cancer.

The CDR3 nucleotides read TGTGCCAGCAGTTTTCCAGGGAGCTCCTACGAGCAGTACTTC. Amino acid sequence: CASSFPGSSYEQYF. The J gene is TRBJ2-7, the V gene TRBV28; possibly TRBD1 or TRBD2 for D (5 bases each). This CDR3 has 14 amino acids. Germline V gene sequence: CDR1 MDHEN, CDR2 SYDVKM. V gave up 3 bases and J gave up 0 bases, with 9 bases separating them.